These 2 T cell receptor beta chains were all obtained from the same sample, sequenced in a study of beta chain features in type 1 diabetes listed by TCRdb under 2018. These receptors have no known antigen. The library came from the immunoSEQ multiplex PCR assay. All of the isolated RNA was reverse transcribed with the High Capacity cDNA Reverse Transcription Kit, so expressed TCRB transcripts were sequenced. TCRdb limited this immuneACCESS table to in-frame rearrangements with V and J called. A share of clones is missing; checked studies link under half to unresolved V genes, and the rest is unexplained. The sample table holds over 600,000 clones, of which about an eighth were seen once. The ten largest make up about 0.11% of the sample. Beyond this particular receptor, the publication reports: A moderate but significant shortening of TCRB CDR3 length was observed in type 1 diabetes patients in all four CD4+ subsets.

Specimen: naive CD4+ T cells from blood. Read against the paper, the sample's cell subset or site label means: true naive CD4+ T cells. The receptors here all came from a man aged 25-45 years with type 1 diabetes.

The chain links TRBV7-9 to TRBJ2-7; the D is unclear. Germline values: CDR1 SEHNR, CDR2 FQNEAQ (reference sequence). Trimming cost V 3 bases and J 3 bases, with 9 bases left between them. This CDR3 is built from 13 residues. The CDR3 is CASSLSPHYEQYF. As DNA, the CDR3 is TGTGCCAGCAGCTTGTCCCCCCACTACGAGCAGTACTTC.

Only a few counts were recorded for this clone. The V call is TRBV25-1, the J call TRBJ1-1, with D hard to call. V lost 5 bases and J 0 bases, leaving 7 bases between the germline ends. Germline lookup yields CDR1 MGHDK and CDR2 SYGVNS. The CDR3 is 13 amino acids. The CDR3 protein is CASSTELNTEAFF. The CDR3 DNA is TGTGCCAGCAGTACAGAGCTGAACACTGAAGCTTTCTTT.